This T cell receptor (beta chain) was retrieved from a study of blood T cell repertoires in COVID-19. The overall study: Sources were T cells, B-cell-depleted T cells, or PBMCs; the material itself was cDNA or gDNA.

Germline CDR1 MNHEY, CDR2 SVGEGT. CDR3 length: 15 amino acids. V was clipped by 5 bases and J by 9 bases, with 22 bases between them. Ages ranged from about 18 to 89 years, with residence in around 24 US areas. Clinical histories supplied by participants themselves formed the basis of cohort assignment. Profiled with immunoSEQ multiplex PCR; TCRdb holds only in-frame clones, not every one. In the table there are roughly 500,000 clones, around nine tenths of which are singletons. The genes are TRBV6-2 or TRBV6-3 and TRBJ1-2; D is undetermined. The sequence came from a woman aged 40 to 55 who had recovered from COVID-19. The sample was PBMCs or T cells enriched from blood (not recorded which). CDR3 loop: CASSRPPTLGNRYTF. For the CDR3, the DNA is TGTGCCAGCAGTCGACCTCCGACACTGGGTAATCGCTACACCTTC.